The rows below give T cell receptor beta chains drawn from one sample of a study of beta chain features in type 1 diabetes. The table came from immunoSEQ multiplex PCR; TCRdb's copy has only in-frame clones and leaves some out. The sample carries about 710,000 clones, about 14% recorded once. The sequencing sample was made of naive CD4+ T cells from blood. The receptors stem from a man between 18 and 29 years old with type 1 diabetes. The CDR3 runs from the conserved cysteine through the conserved F or W. Fields, in order: clone size, J gene, V gene, D gene, CDR3 protein, CDR3 DNA. A D gene is named only where the DNA matches it firmly. Size values are once, few and many counts, or a class for expanded clones, and some rows have none.

. | TRBJ2-5 | TRBV5-1 | TRBD2 | CASSLSLAGGAETQYF | TGCGCCAGCAGCTTGTCTCTGGCGGGAGGCGCCGAGACCCAGTACTTC
. | TRBJ2-5 | TRBV11-2 | . | CASSLGIKETQYF | TGTGCCAGCAGCTTAGGAATCAAAGAGACCCAGTACTTC
. | TRBJ2-7 | TRBV7-2 | . | CASSFGLNYEQYF | TGTGCCAGCAGCTTCGGGCTAAACTACGAGCAGTACTTC
. | TRBJ1-2 | TRBV6-6 | . | CASSWGTPRANYGYTF | TGTGCCAGCAGTTGGGGGACTCCGCGGGCCAACTATGGCTACACCTTC
few | TRBJ2-1 | TRBV6-1 | TRBD2 | CASSRLAEWNEQFF | TGTGCCAGCAGCCGACTAGCGGAGTGGAATGAGCAGTTCTTC
few | TRBJ2-3 | TRBV30 | . | CASHDDREHQQYF | TGTGCCTCCCATGACGACCGGGAGCACCAGCAGTATTTT
. | TRBJ2-1 | TRBV6-5 | TRBD2 | CASRRTSGTWIRQFF | TGTGCCAGCAGGAGGACTAGCGGGACATGGATCAGGCAGTTCTTC
. | TRBJ2-3 | TRBV6-6 | TRBD1 | CASRTGIRTDTQYF | TGTGCCAGCAGGACAGGGATTCGCACAGATACGCAGTATTTT
once | TRBJ2-7 | TRBV6-5 | . | CASSYGTGSTYEQYF | TGTGCCAGCAGTTACGGGACGGGCAGTACCTACGAGCAGTACTTC
. | TRBJ1-1 | TRBV2 | . | CASRWGNTEAFF | TGTGCCAGCAGATGGGGAAACACTGAAGCTTTCTTT
few | TRBJ2-6 | TRBV30 | . | CACPQSSGANVLTF | TGTGCCTGTCCACAGAGCTCTGGGGCCAACGTCCTGACTTTC
. | TRBJ1-1 | TRBV15 | . | CATSRESLSGLGKAFF | TGTGCCACCAGCAGAGAGTCCCTGTCCGGGTTAGGCAAAGCTTTCTTT
few | TRBJ1-1 | TRBV7-9 | . | CASSKAFF | TGTGCCAGCAGTAAAGCTTTCTTT
few | TRBJ1-1 | TRBV14 | TRBD1 | CASSPRDRTLSGRTEAFF | TGTGCCAGCAGCCCTAGGGACAGGACCCTTTCAGGGAGAACTGAAGCTTTCTTT
few | TRBJ1-1 | TRBV9 | . | CASSPHRGGTEAFF | TGTGCCAGCAGCCCCCATAGGGGGGGCACTGAAGCTTTCTTT
. | TRBJ1-5 | TRBV15 | . | CATSRGEPNQPQHF | TGTGCCACCAGCAGAGGGGAACCCAATCAGCCCCAGCATTTT
. | TRBJ1-2 | TRBV30 | . | CAFYRAGYTF | TGTGCCTTTTACAGGGCAGGCTACACCTTC
. | TRBJ2-3 | TRBV10-3 | TRBD2 | CATSHRLAGEHTDTQYF | TGTGCCACCTCCCATCGACTAGCGGGAGAGCACACAGATACGCAGTATTTT
few | TRBJ2-1 | TRBV20-1 | . | CSAPRQNEQFF | TGCAGTGCACCAAGACAAAATGAGCAGTTCTTC
. | TRBJ2-7 | TRBV4-1 | TRBD2 | CASSQGGASREQYF | TGCGCCAGCAGCCAGGGAGGGGCGTCAAGGGAGCAGTACTTC
. | TRBJ2-3 | TRBV2 | TRBD1 | CASSRGQGDTDTQYF | TGTGCCAGCAGTAGGGGACAGGGAGACACAGATACGCAGTATTTT
few | TRBJ1-4 | TRBV7-9 | . | CASSKQEKLFF | TGTGCCAGCAGTAAACAAGAAAAACTGTTTTTT
few | TRBJ2-1 | TRBV10-3 | TRBD2 | CAISGTSGDNEQFF | TGTGCCATCAGCGGGACTAGCGGGGACAATGAGCAGTTCTTC
few | TRBJ2-1 | TRBV9 | . | CASSVSPTWVNEQFF | TGTGCCAGCAGCGTTAGCCCTACTTGGGTGAATGAGCAGTTCTTC
few | TRBJ1-2 | TRBV10-3 | TRBD1 | CAITADREFYGYTF | TGTGCCATCACCGCGGACAGGGAGTTCTATGGCTACACCTTC
few | TRBJ2-5 | TRBV29-1 | . | CSGGKGGETQYF | TGCAGCGGGGGCAAGGGCGGGGAGACCCAGTACTTC
. | TRBJ2-2 | TRBV30 | . | CAWALYTGELFF | TGTGCCTGGGCCCTTTACACCGGGGAGCTGTTTTTT
few | TRBJ1-2 | TRBV27 | . | CASSLGVRGYTF | TGTGCCAGCAGTTTGGGTGTGAGGGGCTACACCTTC
few | TRBJ2-1 | TRBV4-1 | TRBD1 | CASSQDSRQGVAYNEQFF | TGCGCCAGCAGCCAGGATTCTCGCCAGGGGGTGGCCTACAATGAGCAGTTCTTC
. | TRBJ2-1 | TRBV30 | . | CAWDSLRVGEQFF | TGTGCCTGGGACAGCTTGCGAGTTGGGGAGCAGTTCTTC
. | TRBJ2-3 | TRBV29-1 | . | CSVGQGGTSTDTQYF | TGCAGCGTTGGTCAGGGCGGGACAAGCACAGATACGCAGTATTTT
few | TRBJ1-4 | TRBV2 | TRBD1 | CASSEEGQGIEKLFF | TGTGCCAGCAGTGAAGAAGGACAGGGGATTGAAAAACTGTTTTTT
. | TRBJ2-2 | TRBV7-3 | . | CASNKNTNTGELFF | TGTGCCAGCAACAAAAACACGAACACCGGGGAGCTGTTTTTT
few | TRBJ2-3 | TRBV2 | TRBD2 | CASSEIAGGWADTQYF | TGTGCCAGCAGTGAGATAGCGGGAGGTTGGGCAGATACGCAGTATTTT
few | TRBJ2-7 | TRBV28 | . | CASSKPDLGEQYF | TGTGCCAGCTCGAAACCCGATTTAGGGGAGCAGTACTTC
. | TRBJ2-5 | TRBV7-2 | . | CASSAVGRRETQYF | TGTGCCAGCAGCGCCGTCGGCCGCCGCGAGACCCAGTACTTC
few | TRBJ1-4 | TRBV27 | . | CASSLKSNEKLFF | TGTGCCAGCAGTTTAAAAAGTAATGAAAAACTGTTTTTT
. | TRBJ1-5 | TRBV30 | . | CAWTTDSNQPQHF | TGTGCCTGGACTACAGATAGCAATCAGCCCCAGCATTTT
few | TRBJ2-3 | TRBV2 | TRBD1 | CASSELGQGGTDTQYF | TGTGCCAGCAGTGAACTGGGACAGGGAGGCACAGATACGCAGTATTTT
few | TRBJ2-1 | TRBV2 | . | CASKIDYYNEQFF | TGTGCCAGCAAAATCGATTATTACAATGAGCAGTTCTTC
few | TRBJ1-1 | TRBV27 | . | CASIRAPGQDGNAFF | TGTGCCAGCATCAGGGCCCCAGGGCAGGACGGGAACGCTTTCTTT
. | TRBJ2-2 | TRBV9 | TRBD2 | CASSVSGTTAGELFF | TGTGCCAGCAGCGTCTCCGGGACTACGGCCGGGGAGCTGTTTTTT
. | TRBJ2-1 | TRBV2 | . | CASSEEGGNLYNEQFF | TGTGCCAGCAGTGAAGAGGGGGGGAACCTCTACAATGAGCAGTTCTTC
. | TRBJ1-1 | TRBV6-5 | TRBD1 | CASSYLSTGDTEAFF | TGTGCCAGCAGTTACTTATCGACAGGGGACACTGAAGCTTTCTTT
few | TRBJ1-1 | TRBV30 | . | CAWSGGPSVGTEAFF | TGTGCCTGGAGTGGTGGACCCAGTGTTGGCACTGAAGCTTTCTTT
. | TRBJ2-7 | TRBV28 | . | CASSFPQGSYEQYF | TGTGCCAGCAGTTTCCCCCAGGGTTCCTACGAGCAGTACTTC
. | TRBJ2-3 | TRBV10-3 | TRBD2 | CAISGLAGNSGDTQYF | TGTGCCATCAGTGGACTAGCGGGGAATTCCGGAGATACGCAGTATTTT
few | TRBJ2-5 | TRBV5-1 | . | CASSSGTYKETQYF | TGCGCCAGCAGCTCGGGGACTTACAAAGAGACCCAGTACTTC